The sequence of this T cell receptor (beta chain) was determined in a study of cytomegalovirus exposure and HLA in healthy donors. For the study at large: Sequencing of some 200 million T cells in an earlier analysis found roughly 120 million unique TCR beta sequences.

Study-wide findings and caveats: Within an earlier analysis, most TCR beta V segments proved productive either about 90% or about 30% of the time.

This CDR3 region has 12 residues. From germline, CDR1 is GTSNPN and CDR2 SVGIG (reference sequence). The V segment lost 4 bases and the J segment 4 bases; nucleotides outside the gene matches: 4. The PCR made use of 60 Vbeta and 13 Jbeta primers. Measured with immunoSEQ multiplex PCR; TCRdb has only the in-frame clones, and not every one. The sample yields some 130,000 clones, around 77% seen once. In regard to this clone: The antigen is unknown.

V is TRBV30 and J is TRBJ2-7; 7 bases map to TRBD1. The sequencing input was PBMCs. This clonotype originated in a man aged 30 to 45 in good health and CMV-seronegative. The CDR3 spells CAWNRGYYEQYF. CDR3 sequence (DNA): TGTGCCTGGAACAGGGGCTATTACGAGCAGTACTTC. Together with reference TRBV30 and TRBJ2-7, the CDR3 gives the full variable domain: SQTIHQWPATLVQPVGSPLSLECTVEGTSNPNLYWYRQAAGRGLQLLFYSVGIGQISSEVPQNLSASRPQDRQFILSSKKLLLSDSGFYLCAWNRGYYEQYFGPGTRLTVT.